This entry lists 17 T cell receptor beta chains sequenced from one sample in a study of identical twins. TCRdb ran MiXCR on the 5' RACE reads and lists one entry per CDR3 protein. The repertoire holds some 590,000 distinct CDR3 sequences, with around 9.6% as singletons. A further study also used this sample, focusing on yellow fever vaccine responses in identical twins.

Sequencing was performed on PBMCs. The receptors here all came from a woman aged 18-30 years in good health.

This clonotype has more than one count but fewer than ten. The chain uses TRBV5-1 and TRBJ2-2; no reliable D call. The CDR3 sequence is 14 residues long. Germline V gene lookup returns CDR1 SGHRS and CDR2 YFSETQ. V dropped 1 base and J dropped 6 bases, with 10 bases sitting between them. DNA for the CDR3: TGCGCCAGCAGCTTGTCCCCGAATCCCGGGGAGCTGTTTTTT. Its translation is CASSLSPNPGELFF.

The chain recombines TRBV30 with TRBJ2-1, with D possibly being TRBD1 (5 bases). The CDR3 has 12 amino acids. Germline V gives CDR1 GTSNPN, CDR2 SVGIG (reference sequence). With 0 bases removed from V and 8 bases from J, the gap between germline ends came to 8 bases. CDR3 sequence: CAWSVTRDEQFF. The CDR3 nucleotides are TGTGCCTGGAGTGTAACCAGGGATGAGCAGTTCTTC.

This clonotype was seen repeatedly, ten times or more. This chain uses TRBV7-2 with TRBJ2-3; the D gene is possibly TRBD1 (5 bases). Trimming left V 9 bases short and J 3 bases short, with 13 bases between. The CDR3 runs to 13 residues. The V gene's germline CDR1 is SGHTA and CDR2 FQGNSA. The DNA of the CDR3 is TGTGCCAGTCTTCAGGGTTGGACAGATACGCAGTATTTT. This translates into CASLQGWTDTQYF.

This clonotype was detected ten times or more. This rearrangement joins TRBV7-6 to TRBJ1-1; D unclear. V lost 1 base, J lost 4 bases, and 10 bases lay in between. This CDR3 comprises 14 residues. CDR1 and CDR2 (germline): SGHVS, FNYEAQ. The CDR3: CASSLEGRSTEAFF. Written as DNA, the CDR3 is TGTGCCAGCAGCTTAGAGGGCAGGAGCACTGAAGCTTTCTTT.

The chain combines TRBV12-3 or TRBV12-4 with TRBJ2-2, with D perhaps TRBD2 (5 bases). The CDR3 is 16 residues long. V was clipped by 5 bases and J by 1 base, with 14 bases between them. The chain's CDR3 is CASSPVGGLNTGELFF. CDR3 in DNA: TGTGCCAGCAGTCCTGTCGGCGGACTGAACACCGGGGAGCTGTTTTTT.

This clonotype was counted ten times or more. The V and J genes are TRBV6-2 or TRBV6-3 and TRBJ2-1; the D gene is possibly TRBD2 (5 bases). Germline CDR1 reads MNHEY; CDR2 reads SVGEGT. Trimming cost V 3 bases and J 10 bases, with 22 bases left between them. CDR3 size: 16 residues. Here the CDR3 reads CASSYGPGIRVREQFF. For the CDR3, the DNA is TGTGCCAGCAGTTATGGGCCCGGGATAAGGGTGCGAGAGCAGTTCTTC.

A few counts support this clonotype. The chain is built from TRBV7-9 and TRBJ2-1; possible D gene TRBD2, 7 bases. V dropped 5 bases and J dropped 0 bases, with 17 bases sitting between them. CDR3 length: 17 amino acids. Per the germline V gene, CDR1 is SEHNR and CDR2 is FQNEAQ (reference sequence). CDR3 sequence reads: CASSPRGGGVSYNEQFF. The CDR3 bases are TGTGCCAGCAGCCCAAGGGGGGGCGGGGTCTCCTACAATGAGCAGTTCTTC.

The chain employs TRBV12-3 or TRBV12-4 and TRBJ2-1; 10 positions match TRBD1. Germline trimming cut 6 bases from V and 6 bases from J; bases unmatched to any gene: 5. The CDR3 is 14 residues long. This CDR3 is CASSPRTGGNEQFF. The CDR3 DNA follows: TGTGCCAGCAGCCCTCGGACAGGGGGCAATGAGCAGTTCTTC.

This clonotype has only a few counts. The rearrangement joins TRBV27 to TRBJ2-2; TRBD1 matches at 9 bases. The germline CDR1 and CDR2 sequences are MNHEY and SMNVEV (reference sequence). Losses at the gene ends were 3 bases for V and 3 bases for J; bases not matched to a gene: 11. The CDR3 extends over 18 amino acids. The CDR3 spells CASSFWPPGQGYTGELFF. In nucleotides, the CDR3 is TGTGCCAGCAGTTTTTGGCCCCCGGGACAGGGCTACACCGGGGAGCTGTTTTTT.

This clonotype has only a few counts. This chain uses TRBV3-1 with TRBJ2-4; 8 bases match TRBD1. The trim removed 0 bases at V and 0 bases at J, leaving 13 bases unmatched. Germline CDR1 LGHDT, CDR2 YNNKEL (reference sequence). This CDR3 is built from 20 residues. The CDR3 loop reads CASSQDRDRLGILAKNIQYF. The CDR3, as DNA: TGTGCCAGCAGCCAAGATCGGGACAGGTTGGGAATTTTAGCCAAAAACATTCAGTACTTC.

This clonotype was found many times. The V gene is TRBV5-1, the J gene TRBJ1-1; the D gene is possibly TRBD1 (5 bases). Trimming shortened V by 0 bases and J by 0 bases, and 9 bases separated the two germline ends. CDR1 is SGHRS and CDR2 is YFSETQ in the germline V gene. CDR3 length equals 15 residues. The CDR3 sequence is CASSLAGHMNTEAFF. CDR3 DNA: TGCGCCAGCAGCTTGGCCGGACACATGAACACTGAAGCTTTCTTT.

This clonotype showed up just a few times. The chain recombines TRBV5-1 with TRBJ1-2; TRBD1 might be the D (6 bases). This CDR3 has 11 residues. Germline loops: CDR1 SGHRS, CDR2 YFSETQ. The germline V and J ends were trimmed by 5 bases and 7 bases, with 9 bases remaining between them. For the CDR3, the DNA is TGCGCCAGCAGAACGGACAGTGGCTACACCTTC. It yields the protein CASRTDSGYTF.

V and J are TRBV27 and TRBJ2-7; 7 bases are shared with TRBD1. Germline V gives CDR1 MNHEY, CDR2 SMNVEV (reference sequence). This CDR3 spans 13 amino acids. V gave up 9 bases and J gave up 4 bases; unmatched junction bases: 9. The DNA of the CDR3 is TGTGCCAGGAGAGGGGGACAGCCATACGAGCAGTACTTC. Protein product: CARRGGQPYEQYF.

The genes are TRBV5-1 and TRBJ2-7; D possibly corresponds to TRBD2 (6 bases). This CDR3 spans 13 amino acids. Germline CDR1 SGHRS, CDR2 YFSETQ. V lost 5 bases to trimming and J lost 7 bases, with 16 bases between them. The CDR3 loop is CASRLDYLGEQYF. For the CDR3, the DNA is TGCGCCAGCAGGCTGGACTACTTAGGGGAGCAGTACTTC.

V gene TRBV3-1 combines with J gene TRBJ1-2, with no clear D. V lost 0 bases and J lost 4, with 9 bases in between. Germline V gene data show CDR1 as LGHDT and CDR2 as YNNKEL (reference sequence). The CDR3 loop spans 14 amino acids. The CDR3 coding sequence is TGTGCCAGCAGCCAAGAGGTGCACAGCTATGGCTACACCTTC. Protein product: CASSQEVHSYGYTF.

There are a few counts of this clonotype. The CDR3 nucleotides read TGTGCCAGCTCCTGGCCGGAGAGAACCATTCCTACCGGGGAGCTGTTTTTT. As protein: CASSWPERTIPTGELFF. The V gene is TRBV6-1, the J gene TRBJ2-2, with D hard to call. The germline V gene encodes CDR1 MNHNS and CDR2 SASEGT. This CDR3 comprises 17 residues. The germline V and J ends were trimmed by 8 bases and 5 bases, with 24 bases remaining between them.

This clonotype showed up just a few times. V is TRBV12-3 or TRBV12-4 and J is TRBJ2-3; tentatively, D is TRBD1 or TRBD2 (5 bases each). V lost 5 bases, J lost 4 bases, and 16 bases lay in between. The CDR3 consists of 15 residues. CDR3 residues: CASSPGRPRADTQYF. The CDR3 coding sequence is TGTGCCAGCAGTCCGGGACGACCTAGGGCAGATACGCAGTATTTT.